The 20 T cell receptor beta chains in this list originate from one sample, sequenced in a study of blood T cell repertoires in COVID-19. Clones were sequenced by immunoSEQ multiplex PCR, and TCRdb holds only the in-frame ones, with some missing. This table has roughly 70,000 clones, around 70% appearing once. The sequenced material came from peripheral blood. The receptors stem from a man aged 60-69 years with acute or convalescent COVID-19.

This clone was seen just once. V and J are TRBV27 and TRBJ2-3, with D possibly matching TRBD2 (6 bases). Germline V gene lookup returns CDR1 MNHEY and CDR2 SMNVEV (reference sequence). V was clipped by 9 bases and J by 0 bases, with 19 bases between them. The CDR3 sequence is 16 residues long. CDR3 region: CASIPRLGQSTDTQYF. CDR3 coding DNA: TGTGCCAGTATCCCCCGACTAGGCCAGAGCACAGATACGCAGTATTTT.

The chain carries TRBV28 and TRBJ2-5; D is ambiguous. The length of the CDR3 is 15 residues. Looked up from germline, CDR1 is MDHEN and CDR2 is SYDVKM. With 4 bases removed from V and 4 bases from J, the gap between germline ends came to 16 bases. The CDR3 DNA follows: TGTGCCAGCAGTTCCGGCTCCGTCGGCGGAGAGACCCAGTACTTC. Amino acid sequence: CASSSGSVGGETQYF. The full variable domain, with the rest looked up from reference TRBV28 and TRBJ2-5, is DVKVTQSSRYLVKRTGEKVFLECVQDMDHENMFWYRQDPGLGLRLIYFSYDVKMKEKGDIPEGYSVSREKKERFSLILESASTNQTSMYLCASSSGSVGGETQYFGPGTRLLVL.

The chain employs TRBV7-2 and TRBJ2-3; the D gene is possibly TRBD2 (5 bases). In germline, CDR1 is SGHTA, CDR2 FQGNSA. This CDR3 has 15 residues. V shed 4 bases and J shed 4 bases, with 15 bases lying between them. The CDR3 DNA follows: TGTGCCAGCAGCTCCCCGACTAAGTCCTCAGATACGCAGTATTTT. The encoded protein is CASSSPTKSSDTQYF.

The chain is built from TRBV3-1 (or the pseudogene TRBV3-2) and TRBJ2-7; possible D gene TRBD1, 7 bases. This CDR3 spans 14 amino acids. V lost 4 bases to trimming and J lost 5 bases, with 15 bases between them. Germline CDR1 is LGHDT and CDR2 is YNNKEL (reference sequence). The CDR3 nucleotides read TGTGCCAGCAGCCTTCGACAGGGAGGCGACGAGCAGTACTTC. Protein product: CASSLRQGGDEQYF.

In DNA, the CDR3 is TGTGCCAGCAGTTTAGGCGGGAGCATTGAGACCCAGTACTTC. Amino acid sequence: CASSLGGSIETQYF. This chain connects TRBV28 to TRBJ2-5, with 7 nucleotides matching TRBD2. The CDR3 has 14 amino acids. The junction had 5 bases not matched to a gene; V was cut back by 2 bases and J by 5 bases. From germline, CDR1 is MDHEN and CDR2 SYDVKM.

The chain carries TRBV11-2 and TRBJ2-1; 8 positions match TRBD2. The germline V gene encodes CDR1 SGHAT and CDR2 FQNNGV. The V gene end was trimmed by 6 bases and the J gene end by 0 bases; junction bases not matched to a gene: 4. This CDR3 has 15 residues. The CDR3 sequence: CASSELADSYNEQFF. The CDR3 coding sequence is TGTGCCAGCAGTGAACTAGCGGACTCCTACAATGAGCAGTTCTTC.

This rearrangement joins TRBV7-9 to TRBJ2-3; D gene uncertain. Trimming left V 3 bases short and J 0 bases short, with 10 bases between. CDR1 is SEHNR and CDR2 is FQNEAQ in the germline V gene (reference sequence). This CDR3 has 15 amino acids. The CDR3: CASSFYGASTDTQYF. The DNA for the CDR3 is TGTGCCAGCAGCTTTTACGGAGCTAGCACAGATACGCAGTATTTT.

In this sample, this clone turned up once. This sequence joins TRBV10-3 and TRBJ1-2; D is unclear. This CDR3 has 17 residues. Trimming pared 4 bases from V and 2 bases from J, leaving 20 bases between. Germline CDR1 ENHRY, CDR2 SYGVKD. The CDR3 DNA is TGTGCCATCAGTGGTTTTCTCGGGAAGGGTACAAACTATGGCTACACCTTC. The encoded protein is CAISGFLGKGTNYGYTF.

The table lists this clone with a count of one. The rearrangement links TRBV6-5 to TRBJ2-2; TRBD2 matches at 11 bases. There are 16 residues in the CDR3. J was trimmed by 6 bases and V by 2 bases; bases with no gene match: 5. Per germline, CDR1 MNHEY and CDR2 SVGAGI. The CDR3 nucleotides read TGTGCCAGCAGTTACGTAGCGGGGGGGCCCCCCGGGGAGCTGTTTTTT. Translated, it gives CASSYVAGGPPGELFF.

The rearrangement joins TRBV9 to TRBJ2-1, with a tentative D call TRBD1 (5 bases). The CDR3 length is 13 residues. Between the trimmed V and J ends, which lost 0 bases and 4 bases, there was a span of 5 bases. CDR1 and CDR2 from the germline V gene are SGDLS and YYNGEE. CDR3 bases: TGTGCCAGCAGCGTAGCAGGGTACAATGAGCAGTTCTTC. Amino acid sequence: CASSVAGYNEQFF.

On this clone itself: Other DNA sequences of this sample code for an identical CDR3. The chain links TRBV11-2 to TRBJ2-1, with TRBD2 identical over 9 bases. Germline CDR1 and CDR2: SGHAT and FQNNGV. The length of the CDR3 is 15 residues. J lost 6 bases, V lost 6 bases, and 9 bases had no gene match. The CDR3 here is CASRPRGGAGNEQFF. In DNA form, the CDR3 reads TGTGCCAGCAGACCTCGCGGGGGGGCGGGCAATGAGCAGTTCTTC.

The rearrangement uses TRBV7-2 and TRBJ1-5; D remains unclear. Trimming took 5 bases from V and 1 from J, leaving 9 bases between them. This CDR3 is 14 amino acids long. Germline V CDR1 and CDR2: SGHTA, FQGNSA. The CDR3 protein is CASSRRQSNQPQHF. In nucleotides, the CDR3 is TGTGCCAGCAGCCGTCGACAAAGCAATCAGCCCCAGCATTTT.

The V call is TRBV5-1, the J call TRBJ2-1, with D perhaps matching TRBD1 (5 bases). Germline V CDR1 and CDR2: SGHRS, YFSETQ. This CDR3 spans 13 amino acids. With 0 bases removed from V and 4 bases from J, the gap between germline ends came to 5 bases. The CDR3 nucleotides are TGCGCCAGCAGCTTGGGACAGTACAATGAGCAGTTCTTC. Protein: CASSLGQYNEQFF.

This chain joins TRBV11-2 and TRBJ1-4, with 9 bases aligning to TRBD1. V was pared by 4 bases and J by 7 bases, with 10 bases of the junction left unmatched. The germline V gene encodes CDR1 SGHAT and CDR2 FQNNGV. This CDR3 has 16 amino acids. CDR3 DNA sequence: TGTGCCAGCAGCTCCGTCACCGGGACAGGGTCTGAAAAACTGTTTTTT. It translates to CASSSVTGTGSEKLFF. The variable domain in full, completed from reference TRBV11-2 and TRBJ1-4, reads EAGVAQSPRYKIIEKRQSVAFWCNPISGHATLYWYQQILGQGPKLLIQFQNNGVVDDSQLPKDRFSAERLKGVDSTLKIQPAKLEDSAVYLCASSSVTGTGSEKLFFGSGTQLSVL.

The chain couples TRBV5-1 to TRBJ2-3; maybe TRBD1 (7 bases). CDR1 is SGHRS, CDR2 YFSETQ, per germline. Trimming took 6 bases from V and 0 from J, leaving 14 bases between them. The CDR3 consists of 15 residues. This chain's CDR3 is CASTGGPPSTDTQYF. The DNA of the CDR3 is TGCGCCAGCACAGGGGGGCCTCCTAGCACAGATACGCAGTATTTT.

V usage is TRBV9 and J usage is TRBJ2-7, with 8 nucleotides matching TRBD2. Germline-derived CDR1 and CDR2 are SGDLS and YYNGEE. The V gene end was trimmed by 4 bases and the J gene end by 0 bases; junction bases not matched to a gene: 6. The CDR3 spans 15 residues. The CDR3 DNA follows: TGTGCCAGCAGCAAAGTTAGCGGGACCTCCTACGAGCAGTACTTC. Protein sequence: CASSKVSGTSYEQYF.

V is TRBV4-1 and J is TRBJ1-3, with TRBD1 identical over 7 bases. Trimming at V came to 4 bases and at J to 0 bases, leaving 6 bases not matched to a gene. The CDR3 has 16 residues. CDR1 is MGHRA and CDR2 is YSYEKL in the germline V gene. CDR3 region: CASSPGQASSGNTIYF. The CDR3 region has the DNA TGCGCCAGCAGCCCCGGACAGGCTAGCTCTGGAAACACCATATATTTT.

The J gene is TRBJ1-6, the V gene TRBV29-1; D ambiguous. The CDR3 is 13 amino acids. The V end was cut by 6 bases, the J end by 9 bases, with 15 bases between. Germline V gene data show CDR1 as SQVTM and CDR2 as ANQGSEA. The CDR3: CSVRVSSGSPLHF. In DNA form, the CDR3 reads TGCAGCGTGAGGGTTTCATCGGGTTCACCCCTCCACTTT. The variable domain in full, completed from reference TRBV29-1 and TRBJ1-6, reads SAVISQKPSRDICQRGTSLTIQCQVDSQVTMMFWYRQQPGQSLTLIATANQGSEATYESGFVIDKFPISRPNLTFSTLTVSNMSPEDSSIYLCSVRVSSGSPLHFGNGTRLTVT.

In its sample, this clone was seen once. The chain employs TRBV28 and TRBJ1-2, with 9 bases identical to TRBD1. This CDR3 region has 15 residues. Unmatched junction bases numbered 15, after V lost 8 bases and J lost 8 bases. The V gene's germline CDR1 is MDHEN and CDR2 SYDVKM. The CDR3 DNA reads as TGTGCCAGCGCCCCCCCGGGGGACAGGGCGGGCGGCTACACCTTC. Translation gives CASAPPGDRAGGYTF.

The genes are TRBV20-1 and TRBJ2-7; D possibly corresponds to TRBD2 (6 bases). With 3 bases removed from V and 5 bases from J, the gap between germline ends came to 14 bases. The CDR3 spans 13 residues. Germline V lookup: CDR1 DFQATT, CDR2 SNEGSKA (reference sequence). The CDR3 is CSASLAGRNEQYF. The CDR3 coding sequence is TGCAGTGCTAGTCTGGCGGGAAGAAACGAGCAGTACTTC.